This T cell receptor (beta chain) comes out of a study of blood T cells in healthy people across ages. Across the whole study: Every two T cells gave about one barcoded beta molecule via template switching.

General study points: Diversity figures based on one million T cells were deemed too low.

Sample-barcoded 5' priming and a J-beta primer mix drove a second PCR of about 7 to 11 cycles. Tagging of each cDNA molecule was performed by a template-switch adaptor with 12 random nucleotides. One entry per CDR3 protein results from TCRdb running MiXCR on the 5' RACE reads. The table lists 1,800,000 or so distinct CDR3 sequences, about 39% of them singletons, with 23% in the top ten. This clonotype was observed many times. The antigen remains undetermined. At least 6 million PBMCs were isolated per sample. The CDR3 is made up of 12 amino acids. Germline CDR1 SEHNR, CDR2 FQNEAQ (reference sequence). Between the trimmed V and J ends, which lost 0 bases and 2 bases, there was a span of 2 bases.

The V gene is TRBV7-9, the J gene TRBJ2-7, with no clear D. The TCR sequence derives from a human donor in good health. Sequencing input: blood. CDR3 sequence (DNA): TGTGCCAGCAGCTTAGCTCCCTACGAGCAGTACTTC. Translating gives CASSLAPYEQYF. Combining the CDR3 with reference TRBV7-9 and TRBJ2-7 gives the whole variable domain DTGVSQNPRHKITKRGQNVTFRCDPISEHNRLYWYRQTLGQGPEFLTYFQNEAQLEKSRLLSDRFSAERPKGSFSTLEIQRTEQGDSAMYLCASSLAPYEQYFGPGTRLTVT.